Only a few counts were recorded for the clone carrying this T cell receptor beta chain. The antigen is unknown. This record comes from a study of PD-1 blockade in mismatch repair-deficient tumors. General study findings and limits: Tumor-resident clones, often undetectable pretreatment in blood, expanded then contracted after pembrolizumab.

The germline gives CDR1 LGHNA, CDR2 YNFKEQ. The CDR3 length is 15 residues. V was pared by 0 bases and J by 0 bases, with 3 bases between. TCRdb's copy holds only in-frame clones and misses some; the assay was immunoSEQ multiplex PCR. Of tens of thousands of clones listed, 75% to 85% are singletons. The TCR-sequenced patients were three responders to pembrolizumab. The sample was peripheral blood, taken 12 weeks after starting pembrolizumab. The chain carries TRBV4-2 and TRBJ2-6; D is ambiguous. This TCR derives from an adult with mismatch repair-deficient cancer. This CDR3 is CASSQDSSGANVLTF. The CDR3 nucleotides read TGTGCCAGCAGCCAAGACAGCTCTGGGGCCAACGTCCTGACTTTC.